This T cell receptor beta chain was captured in a study of T-cell reconstitution after alpha-beta-depleted transplantation in children. This clonotype turned up a few times. The CDR3 consists of 13 residues. V dropped 6 bases and J dropped 5; count of bases not matched to a gene: 6. TCRbeta library construction was performed incorporating unique molecular identifiers. TCRdb reanalysed the PCR reads using MiXCR and keeps one entry per CDR3 protein. The repertoire holds a few hundred thousand distinct CDR3 sequences, about 9.3% seen once, with around 2.4% in the top ten. This specimen consisted of PBMCs from the stem cell graft donor, obtained from the stem cell graft. The genes are TRBV12-3 or TRBV12-4 and TRBJ2-7; 8 positions match TRBD1. The sequence came from a human donor who donated a stem cell graft to a child with acute lymphoblastic leukemia. CDR3: CASRPGTGDEQYF. DNA for the CDR3: TGTGCCAGCAGACCAGGGACAGGAGACGAGCAGTACTTC.